This T cell receptor (beta chain) was identified during a study of a mutant IDH1 vaccine in newly diagnosed glioma. Study summary: During weeks 1, 3, 5, 7, 11, 15, 19 and 23, patients received eight vaccinations. The treated group averaged approximately 38 years old and was roughly 62% male, approximately 38% female. Initiation of the vaccine course occurred 4-6 weeks after radiotherapy alone, or alongside temozolomide cycles.

Libraries were prepared by immunoSEQ multiplex PCR; TCRdb keeps only in-frame clonotypes and omits some of them. The sample lists around 31,000 clones; 45% to 70% were seen once. The time point denotes: week 5, during vaccination. Each dose of the vaccine consisted of 300 ug of mutant IDH1 20-mer peptide, with topical imiquimod. J was trimmed by 6 bases and V by 1 base; bases with no gene match: 5. The CDR3 totals 15 residues. Germline values: CDR1 MGHRA, CDR2 YSYEKL. About this clone: The antigen is unknown.

Sequences were derived from PBMCs, sampled from a glioma patient whose treatment included an IDH1 peptide vaccine. The receptor was derived from a woman in her late teens or twenties with glioma. The chain joins TRBV4-1 to TRBJ1-5; TRBD1 matches at 8 bases. This chain's CDR3 is CASSQVQGASQPQHF. The DNA of the CDR3 is TGCGCCAGCAGCCAAGTCCAGGGGGCGAGTCAGCCCCAGCATTTT.